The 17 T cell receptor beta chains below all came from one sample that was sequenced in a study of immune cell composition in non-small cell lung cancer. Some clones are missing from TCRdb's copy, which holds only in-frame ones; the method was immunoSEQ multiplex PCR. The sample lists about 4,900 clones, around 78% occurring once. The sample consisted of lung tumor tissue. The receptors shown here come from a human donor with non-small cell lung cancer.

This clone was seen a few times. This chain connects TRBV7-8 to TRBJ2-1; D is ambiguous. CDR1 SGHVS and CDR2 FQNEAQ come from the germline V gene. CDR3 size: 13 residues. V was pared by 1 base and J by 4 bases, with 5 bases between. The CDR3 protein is CASSLGTYNEQFF. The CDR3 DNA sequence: TGTGCCAGCAGCTTAGGCACTTACAATGAGCAGTTCTTC.

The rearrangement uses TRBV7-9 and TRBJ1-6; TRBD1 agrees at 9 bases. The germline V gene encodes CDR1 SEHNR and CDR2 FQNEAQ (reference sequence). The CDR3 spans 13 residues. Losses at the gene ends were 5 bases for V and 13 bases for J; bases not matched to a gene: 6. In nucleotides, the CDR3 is TGTGCCAGCAGCCCGGACAGGGGACCTCCCCTCCACTTT. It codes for CASSPDRGPPLHF.

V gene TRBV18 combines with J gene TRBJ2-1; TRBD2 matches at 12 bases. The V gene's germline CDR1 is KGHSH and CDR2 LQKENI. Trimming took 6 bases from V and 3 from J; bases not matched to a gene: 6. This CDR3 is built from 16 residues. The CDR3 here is CASSLRTSGNYNEQFF. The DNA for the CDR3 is TGTGCCAGCTCGCTCCGGACTAGCGGGAACTACAATGAGCAGTTCTTC.

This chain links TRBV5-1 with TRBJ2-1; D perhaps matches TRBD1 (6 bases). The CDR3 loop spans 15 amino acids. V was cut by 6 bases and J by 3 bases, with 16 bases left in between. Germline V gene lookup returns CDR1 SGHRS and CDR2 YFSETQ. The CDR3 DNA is TGCGCCAGCACCACTGACAGGACACTCTACAATGAGCAGTTCTTC. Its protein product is CASTTDRTLYNEQFF. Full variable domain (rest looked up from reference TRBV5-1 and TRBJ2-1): KAGVTQTPRYLIKTRGQQVTLSCSPISGHRSVSWYQQTPGQGLQFLFEYFSETQRNKGNFPGRFSGRQFSNSRSEMNVSTLELGDSALYLCASTTDRTLYNEQFFGPGTRLTVL.

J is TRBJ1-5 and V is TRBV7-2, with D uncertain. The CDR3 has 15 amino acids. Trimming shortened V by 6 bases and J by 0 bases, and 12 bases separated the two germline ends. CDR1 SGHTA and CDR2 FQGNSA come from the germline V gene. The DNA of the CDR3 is TGTGCCAGCAGTTGGGTGAGGGATAGCAATCAGCCCCAGCATTTT. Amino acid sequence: CASSWVRDSNQPQHF.

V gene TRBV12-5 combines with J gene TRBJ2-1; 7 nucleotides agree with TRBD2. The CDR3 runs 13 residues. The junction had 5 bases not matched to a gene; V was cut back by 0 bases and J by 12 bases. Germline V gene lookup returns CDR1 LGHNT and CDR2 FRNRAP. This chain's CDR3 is CASGLVRGRGQFF. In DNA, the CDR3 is TGTGCTAGTGGTTTGGTACGTGGGAGGGGGCAGTTCTTC.

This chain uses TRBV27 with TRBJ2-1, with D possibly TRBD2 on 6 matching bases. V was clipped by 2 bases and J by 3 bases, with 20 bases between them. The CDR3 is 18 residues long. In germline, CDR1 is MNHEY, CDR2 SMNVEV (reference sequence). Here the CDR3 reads CASSLRMWGEVFYNEQFF. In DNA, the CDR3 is TGTGCCAGCAGTTTACGGATGTGGGGGGAGGTCTTCTACAATGAGCAGTTCTTC.

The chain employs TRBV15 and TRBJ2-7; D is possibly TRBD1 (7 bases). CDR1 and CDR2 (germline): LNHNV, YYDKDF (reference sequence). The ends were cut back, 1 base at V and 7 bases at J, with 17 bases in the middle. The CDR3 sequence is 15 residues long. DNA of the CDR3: TGTGCCACCAGCAGAGGCGGGACAGCCTCTTCAGAGCAGTACTTC. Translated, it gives CATSRGGTASSEQYF.

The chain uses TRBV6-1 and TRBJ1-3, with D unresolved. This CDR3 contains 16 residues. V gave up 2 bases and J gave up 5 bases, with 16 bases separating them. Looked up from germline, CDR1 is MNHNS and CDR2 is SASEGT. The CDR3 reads CASSELGLGGRNTIYF. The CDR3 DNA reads TGTGCCAGCAGTGAATTGGGGTTAGGAGGCAGAAACACCATATATTTT.

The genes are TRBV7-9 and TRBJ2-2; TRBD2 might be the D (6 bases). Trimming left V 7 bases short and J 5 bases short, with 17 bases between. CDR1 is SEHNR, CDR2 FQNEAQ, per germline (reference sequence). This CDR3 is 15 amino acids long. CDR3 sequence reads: CASKAGKANTGELFF. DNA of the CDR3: TGTGCCAGCAAGGCGGGGAAAGCCAATACCGGGGAGCTGTTTTTT. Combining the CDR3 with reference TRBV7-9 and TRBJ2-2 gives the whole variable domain DTGVSQNPRHKITKRGQNVTFRCDPISEHNRLYWYRQTLGQGPEFLTYFQNEAQLEKSRLLSDRFSAERPKGSFSTLEIQRTEQGDSAMYLCASKAGKANTGELFFGEGSRLTVL.

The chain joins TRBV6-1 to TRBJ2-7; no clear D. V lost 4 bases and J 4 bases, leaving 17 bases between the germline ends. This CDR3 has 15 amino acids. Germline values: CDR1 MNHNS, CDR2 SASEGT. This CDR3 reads CASSGQLTAPYEQYF. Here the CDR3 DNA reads TGTGCCAGCAGTGGCCAACTAACGGCCCCTTACGAGCAGTACTTC.

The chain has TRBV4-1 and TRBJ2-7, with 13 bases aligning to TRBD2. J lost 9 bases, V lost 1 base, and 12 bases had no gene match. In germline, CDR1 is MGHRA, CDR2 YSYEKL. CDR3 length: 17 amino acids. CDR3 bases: TGCGCCAGCAGCCAAGCTCGTAGGGGGACTAGCGGGATTCGGCAGTACTTC. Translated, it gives CASSQARRGTSGIRQYF.

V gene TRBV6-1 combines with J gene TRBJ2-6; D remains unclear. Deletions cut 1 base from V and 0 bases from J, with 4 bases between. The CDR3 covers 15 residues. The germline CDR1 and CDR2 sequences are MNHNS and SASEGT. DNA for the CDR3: TGTGCCAGCAGTGAAGACAGCTCTGGGGCCAACGTCCTGACTTTC. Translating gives CASSEDSSGANVLTF.

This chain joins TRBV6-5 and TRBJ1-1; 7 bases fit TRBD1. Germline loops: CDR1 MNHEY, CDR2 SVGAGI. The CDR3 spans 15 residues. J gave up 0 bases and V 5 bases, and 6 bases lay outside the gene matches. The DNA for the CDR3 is TGTGCCAGCAGTCCCGGAGGGGGCTTGAACACTGAAGCTTTCTTT. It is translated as CASSPGGGLNTEAFF.

This CDR3 is CASRRSYNSPLHF. In DNA, the CDR3 is TGTGCCAGCAGGAGGTCCTATAATTCACCCCTCCACTTT. The gene calls are TRBV2 and TRBJ1-6; no definite D call. Germline CDR1 and CDR2: SNHLY and FYNNEI. The CDR3 has 13 amino acids. V gave up 6 bases and J gave up 1 base, with 4 bases separating them.

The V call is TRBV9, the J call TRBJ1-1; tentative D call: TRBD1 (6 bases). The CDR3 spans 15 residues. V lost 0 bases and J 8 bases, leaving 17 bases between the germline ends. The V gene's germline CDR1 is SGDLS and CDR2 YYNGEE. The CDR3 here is CASSVGALGAVEAFF. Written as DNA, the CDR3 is TGTGCCAGCAGCGTAGGAGCCCTGGGGGCCGTGGAAGCTTTCTTT.

The CDR3: CASSSYSVGSYNEQFF. The CDR3 DNA is TGTGCCAGCAGCTCATATAGCGTGGGCTCCTACAATGAGCAGTTCTTC. The chain recombines TRBV7-6 with TRBJ2-1; tentative D call: TRBD2 (5 bases). The CDR3 is made up of 16 amino acids. CDR1 and CDR2 (germline): SGHVS, FNYEAQ. The V and J ends lost 4 bases and 0 bases respectively, with 13 bases between them.